Listed here is a single TCR beta chain. Its antigen is not known. The source of the sample is a study of CD8+CD57+ T cells in acquired aplastic anemia. The CDR3 runs 13 residues. The germline V gene has CDR1 SNHLY and CDR2 FYNNEI. V lost 6 bases and J 4 bases, leaving 9 bases between the germline ends. The template used for profiling TCR beta VDJ and CDR3 was genomic DNA. TCRdb reanalysed the reads using MiXCR and keeps one entry per CDR3 protein. Of 450,000 to 600,000 distinct CDR3 sequences listed, 25% to 40% are singletons. Study outcomes and limitations: Overlapping CD8+ CDR3 repertoires of patients and controls contained roughly 29 shared sequences.

CD8+CD57+ cell expansion, shown by flow cytometry, had occurred in the patients selected for sequencing. Material: sorted CD4+, CD8+, or CD8+CD57+ T cells (not recorded which) from PBMCs. The sequence derives from a human donor with aplastic anemia. The chain is built from TRBV2 and TRBJ2-2; D not certain. The CDR3 sequence: CASSLYSTGELFF. In DNA, the CDR3 is TGTGCCAGCAGCTTATATTCCACCGGGGAGCTGTTTTTT.